This T cell receptor (beta chain) appears in the sequencing data of a study of OX40 agonist ivuxolimab in advanced cancers. Here immunoSEQ multiplex PCR was the method, and the copy in TCRdb shows in-frame clones only, minus some. This table holds around 69,000 clones, roughly 86% found once. The V gene lost 4 bases and the J gene lost 7 bases, with 14 bases spanning the gap. The CDR3 consists of 15 residues. CDR1 and CDR2 (germline): MNHEY, SMNVEV (reference sequence). This clonotype originated in an adult with an advanced solid tumor such as melanoma, head and neck, liver or kidney cancer. The J gene is TRBJ1-6, the V gene TRBV27; D might be TRBD1 (6 bases). The source was CD4+ or CD8+ T cells sorted from blood, collected in a trial of the OX40 agonist ivuxolimab. DNA for the CDR3: TGTGCCAGCAGTTCCCGATCAACAGGGAATTCACCCCTCCACTTT. It specifies CASSSRSTGNSPLHF.